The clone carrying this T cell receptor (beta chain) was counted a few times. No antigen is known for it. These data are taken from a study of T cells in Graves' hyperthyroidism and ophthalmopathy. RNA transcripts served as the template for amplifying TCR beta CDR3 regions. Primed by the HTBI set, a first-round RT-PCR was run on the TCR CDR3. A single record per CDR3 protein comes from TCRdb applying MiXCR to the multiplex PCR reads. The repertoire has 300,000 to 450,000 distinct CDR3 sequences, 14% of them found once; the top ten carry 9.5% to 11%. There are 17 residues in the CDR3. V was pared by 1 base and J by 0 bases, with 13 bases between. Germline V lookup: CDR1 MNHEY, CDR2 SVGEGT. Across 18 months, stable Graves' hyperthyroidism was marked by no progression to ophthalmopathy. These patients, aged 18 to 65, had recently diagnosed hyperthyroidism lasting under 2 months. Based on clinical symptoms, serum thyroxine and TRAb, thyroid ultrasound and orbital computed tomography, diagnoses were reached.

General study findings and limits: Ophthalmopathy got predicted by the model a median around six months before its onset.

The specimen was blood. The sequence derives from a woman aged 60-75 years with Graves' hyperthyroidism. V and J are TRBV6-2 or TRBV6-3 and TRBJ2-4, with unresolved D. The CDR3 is CASSYLRATLAKNIQYF. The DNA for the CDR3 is TGTGCCAGCAGTTACTTACGGGCCACCCTAGCCAAAAACATTCAGTACTTC.